The rows below give T cell receptor beta chains drawn from one sample of a study of response to subunit inactivated influenza vaccine. Each CDR3 protein is one row after TCRdb ran MiXCR on the RT-PCR reads. The sample carries roughly 620,000 distinct CDR3 sequences, over 9% recorded once. The same sample was also studied in work on T cells expressing NK-cell markers.

The sequencing used PBMCs from blood, collected on the day of vaccination. These receptors were collected from a man over 45 who received an inactivated influenza vaccine. CDR3s include the opening cysteine and the closing phenylalanine or tryptophan. The order of the fields is D gene, J gene, clone size, V gene, CDR3 DNA, CDR3 protein. D genes are given only for firm matches. The size entry is marked missing in some rows and otherwise reads once, few, many or a size class.

>TRBD2|TRBJ2-2|.|TRBV29-1
TGCAGCGTTGAGAGGGCGGGGGAATCCGGGGAGCTGTTTTTT
CSVERAGESGELFF
>.|TRBJ1-2|many|TRBV12-3/TRBV12-4
TGTGCCAGCCATGGGACGCTAAACTATGGCTACACCTTC
CASHGTLNYGYTF
>.|TRBJ2-3|few|TRBV7-2
TGTGCCAGCAGGATGACTAGCACAGATACGCAGTATTTT
CASRMTSTDTQYF
>.|TRBJ1-1|.|TRBV18
TGTGCCAGCTCACCACCGACCGGTCAAGGGACTGAAGCTTTCTTT
CASSPPTGQGTEAFF
>.|TRBJ2-7|few|TRBV4-3
TGCGCCAGCAGCCAAGACCGCTCGGGACTCCTGGTCTCCTACGAGCAGTACTTC
CASSQDRSGLLVSYEQYF
>TRBD2|TRBJ2-5|.|TRBV28
TGTGCCAGCAGCAACCCGCGGGGGGGTGGAGAGAACCAGTACTTC
CASSNPRGGGENQYF
>TRBD2|TRBJ2-7|.|TRBV4-3
TGCGCCAGCAGCCGGACAACTAGCGGGAGTACCTACGAGCAGTACTTC
CASSRTTSGSTYEQYF
>.|TRBJ2-5|.|TRBV16
TGTGCCAGCAGCCAATTCGTCAGGGGGGAAGAGACCCAGTACTTC
CASSQFVRGEETQYF
>TRBD1|TRBJ2-4|few|TRBV30
TGTGCCTGGAGGACAGGGTTTGACAAAAACATTCAGTACTTC
CAWRTGFDKNIQYF
>TRBD1|TRBJ1-6|few|TRBV11-2
TGTGCCAGCAGCCAGGGACAGCTTAATTCACCCCTCCACTTT
CASSQGQLNSPLHF
>TRBD1|TRBJ2-3|.|TRBV20-1
TGCAGTGCTAACCGGGACAGGGCCACAGATACGCAGTATTTT
CSANRDRATDTQYF
>.|TRBJ2-5|few|TRBV29-1
TGCAGCGTTTCGGATTACAGGCTCCTCTACTTC
CSVSDYRLLYF
>.|TRBJ2-2|.|TRBV24-1
TGTGCCACCAGCGATATCCGGGACGGAAGGAACACCGGGGAGCTGTTTTTT
CATSDIRDGRNTGELFF
>.|TRBJ1-5|.|TRBV6-2/TRBV6-3
TGTGCCAGCACTTACGGGATACTCTTGGGCAGGGATAATCAGCCCCAGCATTTT
CASTYGILLGRDNQPQHF
>.|TRBJ2-2|many|TRBV9
TGTGCCAGCAGCGTAGGTGGTAGTCTCGTCACCGGGGAGCTGTTTTTT
CASSVGGSLVTGELFF
>.|TRBJ2-7|.|TRBV20-1
TGCAGTGCTAGACACAGCACCTACGAGCAGTACTTC
CSARHSTYEQYF
>TRBD2|TRBJ2-3|few|TRBV5-1
TGCGCCAGCCGAGGTAGCGGGGGGGCAGATACGCAGTATTTT
CASRGSGGADTQYF
>.|TRBJ1-6|.|TRBV14
TGTGCCAGCAGCCACCGAAGTACCTGGGGGCACTCCTATAATTCACCCCTCCACTTT
CASSHRSTWGHSYNSPLHF
>TRBD1|TRBJ2-7|.|TRBV25-1
TGTGCCAGCAGTGGGCGGACAGGGGGCTACGAGCAGTACTTC
CASSGRTGGYEQYF
>.|TRBJ2-7|.|TRBV28
TGTGCCAGCTTTCCCGGGACGGTTCGCTACGAGCAGTACTTC
CASFPGTVRYEQYF
>.|TRBJ2-5|.|TRBV5-1
TGCGCCAGCAGCTTGTCGGGGACAAACCAAGAGACCCAGTACTTC
CASSLSGTNQETQYF
>TRBD1|TRBJ2-7|few|TRBV18
TGTGCCAGCACCGACAGGGCCCCAATAACCTACGAGCAGTACTTC
CASTDRAPITYEQYF
>.|TRBJ1-2|few|TRBV7-9
TGTGCCAGCAGCTTATCGGGGGCCCGGGGCTATGGCTACACCTTC
CASSLSGARGYGYTF
>TRBD1|TRBJ2-1|.|TRBV10-2
TGCGCCAGCGGGGGGACAGGGGGGGCTTACAATGAGCAGTTCTTC
CASGGTGGAYNEQFF
>.|TRBJ2-7|.|TRBV20-1
TGCAGTGCTAGTGGGGATACCTACGAATCGTTTGTAGAGCAGTACTTC
CSASGDTYESFVEQYF
>TRBD2|TRBJ2-2|.|TRBV3-1
TGTGCCAGCAGCCAAGGAGTCCGGAGCGGGGGGATCACCGGGGAGCTGTTTTTT
CASSQGVRSGGITGELFF
>.|TRBJ1-2|.|TRBV4-1
TGCGCCAGCAGCCAAGTTCCGGGGGACTATGGCTACACCTTC
CASSQVPGDYGYTF
>.|TRBJ2-6|few|TRBV20-1
TGCAGTGCTAGAGGGGCGGCCGGGGCCAACGTCCTGACTTTC
CSARGAAGANVLTF
>.|TRBJ2-7|.|TRBV20-1
TGCAGTGCTAGAGACCGGAGGACACTGTACTTC
CSARDRRTLYF
>.|TRBJ1-5|few|TRBV25-1
TGTGCCAGCAGTGAAGTAGGGGGCAATCAGCCCCAGCATTTT
CASSEVGGNQPQHF
>TRBD1|TRBJ1-5|.|TRBV20-1
TGCAGTGCCGCCAGGGGGCCAAGCAATCAGCCCCAGCATTTT
CSAARGPSNQPQHF
>.|TRBJ2-4|.|TRBV3-1
TGTGCCAGCAGCCTCGTTGCGACTGGCGGGTCCGGAAACATTCAGTACTTC
CASSLVATGGSGNIQYF
>.|TRBJ2-1|few|TRBV7-2
TGTGCCAGCAGCCCCCCGGTTGAGGATGAGCAGTTCTTC
CASSPPVEDEQFF
>TRBD2|TRBJ2-5|few|TRBV11-3
TGTGCCAGCAGCCTCCGGACTAGCGGGTTTCAAGAGACCCAGTACTTC
CASSLRTSGFQETQYF
>.|TRBJ1-2|few|TRBV7-2
TGTGCCAGCAGCTCCGAACCGGGAGATTATGGCTACACCTTC
CASSSEPGDYGYTF
>TRBD2|TRBJ2-7|.|TRBV20-1
TGCAGTGCTAGAGGTCCTAGCGGGGGGAAGACCTACGAGCAGTACTTC
CSARGPSGGKTYEQYF
>.|TRBJ2-5|few|TRBV5-1
TGCGCCAGCAGCTCGACGGGACAACTACAAGAGACCCAGTACTTC
CASSSTGQLQETQYF
>.|TRBJ1-1|.|TRBV3-1
TGTGCCAGCAGCCAACCAACAGGGAACACTGAAGCTTTCTTT
CASSQPTGNTEAFF
>.|TRBJ2-5|.|TRBV28
TGTGCCAGCAGTTTGCGCACAGGCCTCGTAGGGGGGACCCAGTACTTC
CASSLRTGLVGGTQYF
>TRBD2|TRBJ2-1|.|TRBV20-1
TGCAGTGCTAGAGACGGTAATAGCGGGAGCAATGAGCAGTTCTTC
CSARDGNSGSNEQFF
>.|TRBJ2-3|.|TRBV18
TGTGCCAGCTCACCAAGTCCAGGGCTTTCCTCCACAGATACGCAGTATTTT
CASSPSPGLSSTDTQYF
>.|TRBJ2-2|few|TRBV28
TGTGCCAGCAGTTTAGATGTTCCCGGGGAGCTGTTTTTT
CASSLDVPGELFF
>.|TRBJ1-6|many|TRBV12-3/TRBV12-4
TGTGCCAGCAGTTTAAACTATAATTCACCCCTCCACTTT
CASSLNYNSPLHF
>TRBD2|TRBJ2-3|few|TRBV12-3/TRBV12-4
TGTGCCAGCAGTTCCCTCGGGGGGGACAAAAGAAGCACAGATACGCAGTATTTT
CASSSLGGDKRSTDTQYF
>.|TRBJ1-2|few|TRBV6-4
TGTGCCAGCAGCGCAACAGGGCGATATGGCTACACCTTC
CASSATGRYGYTF
>TRBD1|TRBJ1-1|few|TRBV15
TGTGCCACCAGCAGAGGAGGACAGGGGGGAACTGAAGCTTTCTTT
CATSRGGQGGTEAFF
>.|TRBJ2-7|few|TRBV12-3/TRBV12-4
TGTGCCAGCAGTTTACTGCTTGTGAGGGGGGCGCGGTACGAGCAGTACTTC
CASSLLLVRGARYEQYF
>.|TRBJ1-1|many|TRBV7-2
TGTGCCAGCAGTTCAAGGGTGAACACTGAAGCTTTCTTT
CASSSRVNTEAFF
>TRBD1|TRBJ2-1|.|TRBV18
TGTGCCAGCTCACCACCGGGACAGGGGGCCTACAATGAGCAGTTCTTC
CASSPPGQGAYNEQFF
>TRBD1|TRBJ2-7|many|TRBV5-1
TGCGCCAGCAGGTACCCGGGACAGGGTTACGAGCAGTACTTC
CASRYPGQGYEQYF
>.|TRBJ1-1|few|TRBV20-1
TGCAGTGCTAGAGACTCAGCCGGGGGTGCGACTGAAGCTTTCTTT
CSARDSAGGATEAFF
>TRBD2|TRBJ2-5|few|TRBV10-3
TGTGCCATCAGTGAGTCGGCTAGCGGGAGGCTGGGAGAGACCCAGTACTTC
CAISESASGRLGETQYF
>.|TRBJ2-2|.|TRBV4-3
TGCGCCAGCAGCCAAGAATGGTCCGACACCGGGGAGCTGTTTTTT
CASSQEWSDTGELFF
>.|TRBJ2-3|few|TRBV12-3/TRBV12-4
TGTGCCAGCAGTTTAGCGGCCCACAATACGCAGTATTTT
CASSLAAHNTQYF
>TRBD1|TRBJ2-7|.|TRBV5-1
TGCGCCAGCAGCATCTCCGGGACAGGGCGCTACGAGCAGTACTTC
CASSISGTGRYEQYF
>TRBD2|TRBJ2-5|.|TRBV20-1
TGCAGTGCCTCTCCGGGACTAGCGGGAGACGAGACCCAGTACTTC
CSASPGLAGDETQYF